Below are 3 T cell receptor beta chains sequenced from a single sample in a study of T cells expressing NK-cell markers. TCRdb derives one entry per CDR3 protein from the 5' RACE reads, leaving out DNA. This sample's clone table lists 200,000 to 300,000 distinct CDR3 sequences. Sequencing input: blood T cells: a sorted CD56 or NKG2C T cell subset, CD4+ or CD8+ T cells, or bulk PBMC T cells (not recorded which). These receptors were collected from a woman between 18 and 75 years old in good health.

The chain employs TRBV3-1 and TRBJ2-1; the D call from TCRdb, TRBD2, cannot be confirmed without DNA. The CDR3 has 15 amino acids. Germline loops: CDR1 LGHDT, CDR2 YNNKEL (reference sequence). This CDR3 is CASSQVAGGYNEQFF.

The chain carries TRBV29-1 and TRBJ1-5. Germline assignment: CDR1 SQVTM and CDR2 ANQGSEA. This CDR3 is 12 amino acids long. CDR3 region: CSVEFSAGPQHF.

CDR3 sequence: CASSSPRTGLRRDEQFF. The gene calls are TRBV12-3 or TRBV12-4 and TRBJ2-1; TCRdb's D call of TRBD1 is untestable without DNA. CDR3 length: 17 amino acids.